This T cell receptor (beta chain) comes out of a study of blood T cell repertoires in COVID-19. On the study more broadly: The United States, Italy and Spain supplied acute and convalescent COVID-19 samples.

The repertoire was sequenced with immunoSEQ multiplex PCR; TCRdb's copy has only in-frame clones and lacks some. Of about 250,000 clones in the sample, more than 85% were seen once. Those who participated ranged in age from roughly 18 to 90 years and resided in around 22 US areas. CDR1 and CDR2 (germline): LNHDA, SQIVND (reference sequence). The CDR3 is 14 amino acids. Germline trimming cut 0 bases from V and 4 bases from J; bases unmatched to any gene: 2. The sequencing sample was made of PBMCs or T cells enriched from blood (not recorded which). The clonotype comes from a woman aged 45-65 years who had recovered from COVID-19. The chain employs TRBV19 and TRBJ1-1, with 7 bases fitting TRBD1. CDR3 amino acids: CASSIDGDSTEAFF. The CDR3 DNA is TGTGCCAGTAGTATAGACGGGGACAGCACTGAAGCTTTCTTT.